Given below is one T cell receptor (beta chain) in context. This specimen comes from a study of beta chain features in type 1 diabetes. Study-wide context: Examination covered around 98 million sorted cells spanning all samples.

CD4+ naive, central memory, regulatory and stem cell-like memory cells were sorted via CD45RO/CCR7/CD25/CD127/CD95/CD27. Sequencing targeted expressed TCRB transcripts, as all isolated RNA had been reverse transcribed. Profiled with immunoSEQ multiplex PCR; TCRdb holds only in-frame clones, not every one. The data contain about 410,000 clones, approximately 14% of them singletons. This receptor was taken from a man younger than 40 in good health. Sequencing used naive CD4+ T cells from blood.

The CDR3: CTSSRLTGYEQYV. The CDR3 coding sequence is TGCACCAGCAGCCGATTGACAGGCTACGAGCAGTACGTC. The chain couples TRBV1 to TRBJ2-7; whether TRBD1, the table's D call, matches the DNA was not checked. TRBV1 is flagged as a pseudogene. The CDR3 totals 13 residues.